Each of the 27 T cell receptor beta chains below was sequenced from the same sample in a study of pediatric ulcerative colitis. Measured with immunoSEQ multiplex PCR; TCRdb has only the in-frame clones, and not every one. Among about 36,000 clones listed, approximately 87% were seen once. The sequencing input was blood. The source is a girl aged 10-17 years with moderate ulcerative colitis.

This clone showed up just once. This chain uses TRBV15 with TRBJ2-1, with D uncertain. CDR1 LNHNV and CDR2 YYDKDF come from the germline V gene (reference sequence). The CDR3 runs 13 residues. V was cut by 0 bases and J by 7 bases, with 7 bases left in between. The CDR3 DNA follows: TGTGCCACCAGCAGAGATCCCGAGAATGAGCAGTTCTTC. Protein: CATSRDPENEQFF.

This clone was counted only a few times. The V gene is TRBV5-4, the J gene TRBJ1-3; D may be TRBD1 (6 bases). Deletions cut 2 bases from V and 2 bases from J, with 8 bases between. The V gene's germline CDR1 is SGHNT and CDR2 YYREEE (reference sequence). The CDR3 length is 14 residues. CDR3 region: CASSFGQPGNTIYF. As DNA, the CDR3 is TGTGCCAGCAGCTTCGGACAGCCTGGAAACACCATATATTTT.

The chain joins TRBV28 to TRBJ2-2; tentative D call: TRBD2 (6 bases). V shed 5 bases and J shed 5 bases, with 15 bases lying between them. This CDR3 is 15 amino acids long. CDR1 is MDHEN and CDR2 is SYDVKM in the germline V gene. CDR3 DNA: TGTGCCAGCAGTACCGTTCGACTAGTAACCGGGGAGCTGTTTTTT. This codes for CASSTVRLVTGELFF. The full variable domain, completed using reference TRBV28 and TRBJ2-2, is DVKVTQSSRYLVKRTGEKVFLECVQDMDHENMFWYRQDPGLGLRLIYFSYDVKMKEKGDIPEGYSVSREKKERFSLILESASTNQTSMYLCASSTVRLVTGELFFGEGSRLTVL.

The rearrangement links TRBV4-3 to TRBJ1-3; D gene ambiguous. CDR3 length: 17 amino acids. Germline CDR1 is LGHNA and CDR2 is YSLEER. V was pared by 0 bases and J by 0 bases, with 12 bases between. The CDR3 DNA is TGCGCCAGCAGCCAAGATAACGTCTTTTACTCTGGAAACACCATATATTTT. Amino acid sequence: CASSQDNVFYSGNTIYF.

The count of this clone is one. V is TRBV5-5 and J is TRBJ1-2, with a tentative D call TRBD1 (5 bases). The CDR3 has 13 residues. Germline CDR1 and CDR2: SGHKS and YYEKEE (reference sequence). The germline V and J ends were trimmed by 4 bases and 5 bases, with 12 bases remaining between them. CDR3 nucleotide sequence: TGTGCCAGCAGCCTACACCAGGGATATGGCTACACCTTC. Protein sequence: CASSLHQGYGYTF.

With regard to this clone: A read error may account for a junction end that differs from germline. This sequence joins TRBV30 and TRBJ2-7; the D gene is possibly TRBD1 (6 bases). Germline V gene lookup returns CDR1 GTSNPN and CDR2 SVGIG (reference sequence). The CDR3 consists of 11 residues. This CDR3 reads CAWSSSGTSSF. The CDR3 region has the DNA TGTGCCTGGAGTAGTTCCGGGACATCGAGCTTC.

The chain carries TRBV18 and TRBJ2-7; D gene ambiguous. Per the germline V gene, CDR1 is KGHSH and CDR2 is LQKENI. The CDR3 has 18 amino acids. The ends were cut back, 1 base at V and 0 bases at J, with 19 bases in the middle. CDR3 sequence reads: CASSPRSITQLLSYEQYF. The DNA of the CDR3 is TGTGCCAGCTCACCACGTTCAATTACTCAACTCCTCTCCTACGAGCAGTACTTC.

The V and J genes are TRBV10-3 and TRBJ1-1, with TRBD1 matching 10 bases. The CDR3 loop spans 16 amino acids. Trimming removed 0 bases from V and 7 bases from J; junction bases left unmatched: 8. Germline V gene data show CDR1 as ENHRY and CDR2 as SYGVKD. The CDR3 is CAISESSGQGTFEAFF. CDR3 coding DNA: TGTGCCATCAGTGAGTCATCGGGACAGGGGACTTTTGAAGCTTTCTTT.

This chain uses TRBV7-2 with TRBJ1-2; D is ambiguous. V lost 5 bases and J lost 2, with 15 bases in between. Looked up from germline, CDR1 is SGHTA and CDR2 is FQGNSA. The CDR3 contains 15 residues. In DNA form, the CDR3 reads TGTGCCAGCAGCCCGCGATCGACACTCAACTATGGCTACACCTTC. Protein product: CASSPRSTLNYGYTF.

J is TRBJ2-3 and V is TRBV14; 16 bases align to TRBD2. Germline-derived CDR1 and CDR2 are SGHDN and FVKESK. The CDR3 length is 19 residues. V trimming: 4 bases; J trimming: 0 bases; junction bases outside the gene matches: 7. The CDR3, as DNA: TGTGCCAGCAGCCCCCCGGGACTAGCGGGAGGGCCGAGCACAGATACGCAGTATTTT. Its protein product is CASSPPGLAGGPSTDTQYF. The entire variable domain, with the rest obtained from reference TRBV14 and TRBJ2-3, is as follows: EAGVTQFPSHSVIEKGQTVTLRCDPISGHDNLYWYRRVMGKEIKFLLHFVKESKQDESGMPNNRFLAERTGGTYSTLKVQPAELEDSGVYFCASSPPGLAGGPSTDTQYFGPGTRLTVL.

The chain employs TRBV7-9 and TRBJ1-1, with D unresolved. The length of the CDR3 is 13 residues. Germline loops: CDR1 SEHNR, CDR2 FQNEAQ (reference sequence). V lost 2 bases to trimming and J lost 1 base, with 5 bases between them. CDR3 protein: CASSLRENTEAFF. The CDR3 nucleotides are TGTGCCAGCAGCTTAAGGGAGAACACTGAAGCTTTCTTT.

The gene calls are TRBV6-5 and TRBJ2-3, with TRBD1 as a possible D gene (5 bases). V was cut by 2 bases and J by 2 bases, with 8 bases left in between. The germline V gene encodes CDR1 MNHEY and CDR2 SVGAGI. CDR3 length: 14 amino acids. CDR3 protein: CASSYDSLTDTQYF. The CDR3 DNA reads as TGTGCCAGCAGTTACGACAGCCTCACAGATACGCAGTATTTT.

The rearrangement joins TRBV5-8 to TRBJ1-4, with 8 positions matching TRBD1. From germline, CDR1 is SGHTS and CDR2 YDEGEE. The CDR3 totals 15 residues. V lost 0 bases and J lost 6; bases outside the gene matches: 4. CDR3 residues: CASSLGRGRHEKLFF. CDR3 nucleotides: TGTGCCAGCAGCTTGGGCAGGGGGCGTCATGAAAAACTGTTTTTT.

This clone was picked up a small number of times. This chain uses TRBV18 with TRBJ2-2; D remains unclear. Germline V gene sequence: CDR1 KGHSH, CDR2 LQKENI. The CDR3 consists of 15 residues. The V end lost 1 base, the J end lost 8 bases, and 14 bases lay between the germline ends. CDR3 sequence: CASSPRSTGRGELFF. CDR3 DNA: TGTGCCAGCTCACCACGTTCAACCGGAAGGGGGGAGCTGTTTTTT.

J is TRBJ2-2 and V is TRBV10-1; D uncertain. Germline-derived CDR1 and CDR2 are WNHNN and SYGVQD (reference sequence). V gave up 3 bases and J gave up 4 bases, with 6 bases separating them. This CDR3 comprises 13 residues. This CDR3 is CASSDSSTGELFF. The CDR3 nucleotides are TGCGCCAGCAGTGATAGCTCCACCGGGGAGCTGTTTTTT.

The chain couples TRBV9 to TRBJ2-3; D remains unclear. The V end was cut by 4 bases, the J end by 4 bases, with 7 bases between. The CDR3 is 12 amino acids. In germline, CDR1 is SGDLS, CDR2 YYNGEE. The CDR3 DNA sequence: TGTGCCAGCAGCCTGATCGCAGATACGCAGTATTTT. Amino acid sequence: CASSLIADTQYF.

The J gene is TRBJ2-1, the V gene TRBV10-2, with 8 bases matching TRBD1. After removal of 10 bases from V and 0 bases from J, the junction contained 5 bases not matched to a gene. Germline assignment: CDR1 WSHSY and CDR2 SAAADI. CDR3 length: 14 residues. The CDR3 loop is CATGGQVSYNEQFF. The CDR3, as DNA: TGCGCCACCGGGGGACAGGTCTCCTACAATGAGCAGTTCTTC.

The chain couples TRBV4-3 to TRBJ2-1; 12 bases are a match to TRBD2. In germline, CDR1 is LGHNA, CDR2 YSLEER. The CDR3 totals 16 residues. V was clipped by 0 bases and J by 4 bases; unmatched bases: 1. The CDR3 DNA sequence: TGCGCCAGCAGCCAAGACCTAGCGGGGGGGTACAATGAGCAGTTCTTC. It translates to CASSQDLAGGYNEQFF.

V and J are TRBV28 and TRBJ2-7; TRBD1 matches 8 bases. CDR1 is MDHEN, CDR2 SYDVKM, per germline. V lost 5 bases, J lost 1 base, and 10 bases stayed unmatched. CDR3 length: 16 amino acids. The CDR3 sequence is CASSVQYRGRSYEQYF. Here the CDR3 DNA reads TGTGCCAGCAGTGTCCAATACAGGGGGAGATCCTACGAGCAGTACTTC.

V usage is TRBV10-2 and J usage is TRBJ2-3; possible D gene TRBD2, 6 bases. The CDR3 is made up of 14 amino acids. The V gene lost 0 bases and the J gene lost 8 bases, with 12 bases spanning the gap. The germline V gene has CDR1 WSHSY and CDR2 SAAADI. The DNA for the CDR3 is TGCGCCAGCAGTGAGTCGATTGGGGGGAGTACGCAGTATTTT. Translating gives CASSESIGGSTQYF.

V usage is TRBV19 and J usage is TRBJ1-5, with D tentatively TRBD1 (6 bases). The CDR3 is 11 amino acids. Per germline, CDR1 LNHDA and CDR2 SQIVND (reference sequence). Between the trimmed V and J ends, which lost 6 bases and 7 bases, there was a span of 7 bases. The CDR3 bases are TGTGCCAGTAGCAGGGGACAGCCCCAGCATTTT. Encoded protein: CASSRGQPQHF.

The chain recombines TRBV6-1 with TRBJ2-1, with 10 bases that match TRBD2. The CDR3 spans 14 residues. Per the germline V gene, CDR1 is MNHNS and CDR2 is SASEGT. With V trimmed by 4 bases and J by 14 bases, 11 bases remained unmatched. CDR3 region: CASSGTSGNLWEFF. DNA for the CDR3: TGTGCCAGCAGTGGGACTAGCGGAAACTTATGGGAGTTCTTC.

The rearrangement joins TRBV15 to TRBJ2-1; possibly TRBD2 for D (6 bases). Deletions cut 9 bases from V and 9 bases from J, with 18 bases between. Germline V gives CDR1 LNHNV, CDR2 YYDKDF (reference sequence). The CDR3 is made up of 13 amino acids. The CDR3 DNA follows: TGTGCCACGGGAGGTGGAGGGCCTAGTGAGCAGTTCTTC. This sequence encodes CATGGGGPSEQFF.

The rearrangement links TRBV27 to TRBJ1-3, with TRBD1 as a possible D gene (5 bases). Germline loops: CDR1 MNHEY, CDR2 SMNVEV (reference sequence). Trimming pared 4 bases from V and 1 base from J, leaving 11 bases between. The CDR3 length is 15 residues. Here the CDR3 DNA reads TGTGCCAGCAGTTCCCTCGGGGGGTCTGGAAACACCATATATTTT. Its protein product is CASSSLGGSGNTIYF.

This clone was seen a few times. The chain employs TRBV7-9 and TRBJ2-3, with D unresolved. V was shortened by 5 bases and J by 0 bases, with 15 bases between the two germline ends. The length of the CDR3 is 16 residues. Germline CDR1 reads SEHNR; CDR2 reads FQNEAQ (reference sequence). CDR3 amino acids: CASSLWAHHSTDTQYF. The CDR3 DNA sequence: TGTGCCAGCAGCCTATGGGCCCATCATAGCACAGATACGCAGTATTTT.

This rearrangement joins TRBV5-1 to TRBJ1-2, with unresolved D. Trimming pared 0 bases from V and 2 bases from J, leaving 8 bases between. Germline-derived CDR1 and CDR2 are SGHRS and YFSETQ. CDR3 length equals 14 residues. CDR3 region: CASSLGQANYGYTF. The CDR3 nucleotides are TGCGCCAGCAGCTTGGGCCAGGCCAACTATGGCTACACCTTC. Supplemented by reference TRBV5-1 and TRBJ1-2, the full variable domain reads KAGVTQTPRYLIKTRGQQVTLSCSPISGHRSVSWYQQTPGQGLQFLFEYFSETQRNKGNFPGRFSGRQFSNSRSEMNVSTLELGDSALYLCASSLGQANYGYTFGSGTRLTVV.

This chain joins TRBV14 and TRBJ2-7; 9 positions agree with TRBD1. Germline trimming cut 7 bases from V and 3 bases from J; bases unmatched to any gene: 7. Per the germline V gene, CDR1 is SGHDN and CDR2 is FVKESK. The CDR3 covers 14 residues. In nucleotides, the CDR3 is TGTGCCAGCAACTCTCAGGGACAGGGCTACGAGCAGTACTTC. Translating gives CASNSQGQGYEQYF.